This TCR beta chain emerged from a study of early T cells in non-severe SARS-CoV-2 infection. Overall study: Unsorted whole-blood RNA was sequenced in bulk, leaving chains unpaired.

The protocol attached unique molecular identifiers to individual cDNA molecules. TCRdb ran MiXCR on the 5' RACE reads and lists one entry per CDR3 protein. The sample has 80,000 to 95,000 distinct CDR3 sequences, 14% to 15% seen once. For this clonotype: The antigen is undetermined.

Study-level findings and limits: Anti-spike CD8 responses were favored in VDJdb matching, and private and CD4 specificities were missed.

This CDR3 region has 15 residues. V lost 4 bases and J 4 bases, leaving 18 bases between the germline ends. The germline V gene has CDR1 SQVTM and CDR2 ANQGSEA. The TCR comes from an adult who was a healthcare worker with PCR-confirmed SARS-CoV-2 infection or an uninfected control (not recorded which). The rearrangement links TRBV29-1 to TRBJ2-3; tentative D call: TRBD1 (5 bases). Material for sequencing was whole blood. CDR3 residues: CSVGGLPDSSDTQYF. Written as DNA, the CDR3 is TGCAGCGTTGGGGGTTTGCCCGACAGTTCAGATACGCAGTATTTT.